This entry is about one T cell receptor beta chain. Its target is not known. Use of 60 Vbeta and 13 Jbeta primers characterized the PCR. Study processing details: Later analysis identified tens of millions of unique TCR beta chains, approximately 10 million shared. Some clones are missing from TCRdb's copy, which holds only in-frame ones; the method was immunoSEQ multiplex PCR. V and J calls and clone size are given by that table; D and trimming were obtained from the DNA. The sample contains 150,000 to 200,000 clones, about 65% of which appear only once. These data belong to a study of cytomegalovirus exposure and HLA in healthy donors. Germline V gene lookup returns CDR1 LGHNA and CDR2 YSLEER. The CDR3 loop spans 16 amino acids. V was clipped by 2 bases and J by 10 bases, with 20 bases between them. Study outcomes and limitations: The authors later found TCR association rates varying by HLA locus, with DRB1 most and HLA-C fewest. The presence/absence work took it that sequencing depth was about the same across donors. Reported findings show TCR beta sequences accurately forecast HLA-A and HLA-B alleles in most subjects.

The chain has TRBV4-3 and TRBJ1-4, with D hard to call. Sequenced material: PBMCs. This receptor was identified in a man aged 40-55 years in good health and CMV-seropositive. CDR3 nucleotides: TGCGCCAGCAGCCAAAATTCGGCAGGCACAATACCAAAACTGTTTTTT. Its protein product is CASSQNSAGTIPKLFF.